The subject of this entry is one T cell receptor (beta chain). Its antigen is not yet known. No much larger clone is present one base from it, and per-base qualities are unavailable. This specimen comes from a study of PD-1 blockade in mismatch repair-deficient tumors (dated by TCRdb to between 2016 and 2019). About the investigation overall: The trial enrolled fewer than 90 consecutive patients with roughly twelve mismatch repair-deficient cancer types between 2013 and September 2016, all previously treated and progressing. Tumor-associated T cell clones were tracked in the peripheral blood of patients responding to PD-1 blockade by deep sequencing of TCR CDR3 regions. What the research found in general, with its limitations: Rapid expansion after pembrolizumab followed by contraction, generally before radiologic responses, was shown by tumor-resident clones, which were often undetectable in blood before treatment.

For every enrolled patient, mismatch repair deficiency was confirmed by either polymerase chain reaction or immunohistochemistry. TCR sequencing was performed for a few patients who responded to pembrolizumab therapy. The phase II trial prospectively evaluated PD-1 blockade with pembrolizumab in advanced mismatch repair-deficient cancers, independent of tissue of origin. Peripheral blood T cell samples were serially collected before and at multiple times after PD-1 blockade was started. Blood sampling time points were reported as weeks after the first dose of pembrolizumab. Receptors were amplified or captured by the immunoSEQ multiplex PCR assay. Here the immuneACCESS table is served through TCRdb, limited to in-frame sequences with V and J called. Missing clones are a known gap in these copies; in checked studies unresolved V genes cover under half, and the rest lacks a known reason. The sample table shows roughly 50,000 clones, and approximately 78% are seen once. The ten largest clones represent 3.3% of the sample.

The germline V gene sets CDR1 to ENHRY and CDR2 to SYGVKD. From the cysteine up to the phenylalanine, the CDR3 has a length of 14 residues. Only the CDR3 DNA is retained, 42 bases long and in frame from the first base. V lost 8 bases and J lost 0 bases; the stretch between them is 13 bases long. The TCR originated in an adult with mismatch repair-deficient cancer. The rearrangement combines TRBV10-3 with TRBJ1-1; the D gene lacks a confident call. The sequences come from peripheral blood, collected 4 weeks after starting pembrolizumab. The nucleotide sequence reads TGTGCCATCGCCGTGGGGATCCTGAACACTGAAGCTTTCTTT. Translated, it reads CAIAVGILNTEAFF.